The 17 T cell receptor beta chains presented below share a single source sample, sequenced in a study of control samples from healthy donors and cancer patients (dated by TCRdb to between 2020 and 2021). Library method: the immunoSEQ multiplex PCR assay. As stored in TCRdb, this immuneACCESS dataset retains in-frame rearrangements with V and J assigned. A fraction of the clones does not appear; measured against another copy, unresolved V genes explain less than half of the discrepancy, and the remainder lacks a known reason. Present in this sample are just under 75,000 clones, approximately 84% of which were seen just once. Around 3.8% of the sample lies in the top ten. Input material: blood. The origin of the receptors is a woman aged 45 to 65 in good health.

The chain is built from TRBV19 and TRBJ2-2; D perhaps matches TRBD1 (5 bases). Germline CDR1 and CDR2: LNHDA and SQIVND (reference sequence). The CDR3 sequence is 17 residues long. Trimming pared 6 bases from V and 0 bases from J, leaving 17 bases between. The CDR3 reads CASSIPFDRSNTGELFF. DNA for the CDR3: TGTGCCAGTAGCATACCGTTCGACAGATCGAACACCGGGGAGCTGTTTTTT.

CDR3 bases: TGCAGCGTTCTGGGCTCTGGGGCCAACGTCCTGACTTTC. It yields the protein CSVLGSGANVLTF. This chain connects TRBV29-1 to TRBJ2-6; D not certain. The V end was cut by 5 bases, the J end by 0 bases, with 5 bases between. Per germline, CDR1 SQVTM and CDR2 ANQGSEA. This CDR3 spans 13 amino acids. Complete variable domain (other parts from reference TRBV29-1 and TRBJ2-6): SAVISQKPSRDICQRGTSLTIQCQVDSQVTMMFWYRQQPGQSLTLIATANQGSEATYESGFVIDKFPISRPNLTFSTLTVSNMSPEDSSIYLCSVLGSGANVLTFGAGSRLTVL.

This chain links TRBV11-3 with TRBJ2-1; D possibly uses TRBD1 or TRBD2 (5 bases each). The V and J ends lost 4 bases and 0 bases respectively, with 10 bases between them. This CDR3 comprises 15 residues. Germline V gene lookup returns CDR1 SGHNT and CDR2 YENEEA. This CDR3 reads CASSSSGSSYNEQFF. The CDR3 coding sequence is TGTGCCAGCAGCTCCTCAGGGAGCTCCTACAATGAGCAGTTCTTC.

V is TRBV28 and J is TRBJ1-2, with D hard to call. V was pared by 4 bases and J by 7 bases, with 7 bases between. CDR1 is MDHEN and CDR2 is SYDVKM in the germline V gene. The CDR3 sequence is 11 residues long. Here the CDR3 reads CASSSVSGYTF. The DNA for the CDR3 is TGTGCCAGCAGTTCGGTCAGTGGCTACACCTTC.

The V and J genes are TRBV19 and TRBJ1-6; 10 bases match TRBD1. The CDR3 contains 15 residues. J gave up 7 bases and V 4 bases, and 4 bases lay outside the gene matches. Germline lookup yields CDR1 LNHDA and CDR2 SQIVND (reference sequence). The CDR3 here is CASSTTGGKNSPLHF. The DNA for the CDR3 is TGTGCCAGTAGTACGACAGGGGGCAAAAATTCACCCCTCCACTTT. Combining the CDR3 with reference TRBV19 and TRBJ1-6 gives the whole variable domain DGGITQSPKYLFRKEGQNVTLSCEQNLNHDAMYWYRQDPGQGLRLIYYSQIVNDFQKGDIAEGYSVSREKKESFPLTVTSAQKNPTAFYLCASSTTGGKNSPLHFGNGTRLTVT.

The chain combines TRBV9 with TRBJ2-3; the match to TRBD1 covers 10 bases. CDR3 length: 14 residues. Germline V gives CDR1 SGDLS, CDR2 YYNGEE. V was clipped by 3 bases and J by 11 bases; unmatched bases: 9. DNA for the CDR3: TGTGCCAGCAGCGAGGACAGGGGGGGACATAAGCAGTATTTT. Amino acid sequence: CASSEDRGGHKQYF.

V and J are TRBV6-5 and TRBJ1-2; D perhaps matches TRBD1 (6 bases). Germline loops: CDR1 MNHEY, CDR2 SVGAGI. V lost 5 bases, J lost 4 bases, and 11 bases lay in between. CDR3 size: 13 residues. The DNA of the CDR3 is TGTGCCAGCAGTCCGGACAGTTTCTATGGCTACACCTTC. It codes for CASSPDSFYGYTF.

The chain couples TRBV6-5 to TRBJ2-7; D remains unclear. Trimming removed 4 bases at V and 2 bases at J, with 9 bases between. The CDR3 is 13 amino acids. The V gene's germline CDR1 is MNHEY and CDR2 SVGAGI. CDR3 DNA: TGTGCCAGCAGTTTAGGCAGCCCCTACGAGCAGTACTTC. Translation: CASSLGSPYEQYF.

The V and J genes are TRBV14 and TRBJ2-7, with 7 positions matching TRBD1. Germline trimming cut 6 bases from V and 6 bases from J; bases unmatched to any gene: 11. Germline V CDR1 and CDR2: SGHDN, FVKESK. This CDR3 is built from 14 residues. The chain's CDR3 is CASSPWSTGAEQYF. The CDR3 DNA reads as TGTGCCAGCAGTCCGTGGAGTACAGGGGCCGAGCAGTACTTC.

The gene calls are TRBV3-1 (or the pseudogene TRBV3-2) and TRBJ2-1, with 7 bases that match TRBD2. The length of the CDR3 is 15 residues. Germline values: CDR1 LGHDT, CDR2 YNNKEL (reference sequence). After removal of 2 bases from V and 4 bases from J, the junction contained 5 bases not matched to a gene. CDR3 in amino acids: CASSQTWEGYNEQFF. CDR3 sequence (DNA): TGTGCCAGCAGCCAAACGTGGGAGGGGTACAATGAGCAGTTCTTC.

The rearrangement uses TRBV27 and TRBJ1-2, with a tentative D call TRBD1 (5 bases). Germline values: CDR1 MNHEY, CDR2 SMNVEV (reference sequence). This CDR3 is 15 amino acids long. The germline V and J ends were trimmed by 2 bases and 8 bases, with 18 bases remaining between them. CDR3 region: CASSLGGAIVEGYTF. In DNA, the CDR3 is TGTGCCAGCAGTTTAGGAGGGGCGATAGTAGAAGGCTACACCTTC.

The chain links TRBV7-2 to TRBJ1-4; D remains ambiguous. Germline CDR1 and CDR2: SGHTA and FQGNSA. V was trimmed by 3 bases and J by 4 bases, leaving 6 bases between them. This CDR3 contains 13 residues. CDR3 loop: CASSLSYNEKLFF. The CDR3 DNA sequence: TGTGCCAGCAGCTTGAGCTATAATGAAAAACTGTTTTTT.

The chain carries TRBV3-1 (or the pseudogene TRBV3-2) and TRBJ2-7; the D is unclear. The CDR3 has 11 amino acids. Trimming removed 2 bases from V and 7 bases from J, with 6 bases in between. From germline, CDR1 is LGHDT and CDR2 YNNKEL (reference sequence). CDR3 nucleotides: TGTGCCAGCAGCCAATTTGGGGAGCAGTACTTC. It encodes CASSQFGEQYF.

The rearrangement joins TRBV30 to TRBJ1-2, with a possible D match to TRBD1 (6 bases). V was shortened by 4 bases and J by 2 bases, with 11 bases between the two germline ends. The CDR3 length is 13 residues. Germline CDR1 GTSNPN, CDR2 SVGIG (reference sequence). For the CDR3, the DNA is TGTGCCTGGACACCCACAGGGAACTATGGCTACACCTTC. It translates to CAWTPTGNYGYTF.

The V gene is TRBV18, the J gene TRBJ1-3; D remains unclear. This CDR3 has 14 amino acids. V lost 1 base, J lost 2 bases, and 6 bases lay in between. CDR1 is KGHSH and CDR2 is LQKENI in the germline V gene. The CDR3 DNA reads as TGTGCCAGCTCACCACAGAGGGCTGGAAACACCATATATTTT. Amino acids: CASSPQRAGNTIYF.

The V gene is TRBV28, the J gene TRBJ1-2, with D tentatively TRBD1 (6 bases). This CDR3 has 15 residues. V lost 3 bases, J lost 8 bases, and 19 bases lay in between. The germline V gene has CDR1 MDHEN and CDR2 SYDVKM. In nucleotides, the CDR3 is TGTGCCAGCAGTTTTGGGGCACAGGGCGTTGGAGGCTACACCTTC. Amino acids: CASSFGAQGVGGYTF.

This clone was observed a handful of times. The CDR3 sequence is CASRGVGETQYF. The CDR3, as DNA: TGTGCCAGCAGAGGGGTGGGAGAGACCCAGTACTTC. The V call is TRBV2, the J call TRBJ2-5; perhaps TRBD1 as D (5 bases). This CDR3 contains 12 residues. Between the trimmed V and J ends, which lost 6 bases and 4 bases, there was a span of 9 bases. Germline CDR1 SNHLY, CDR2 FYNNEI.